This TCR beta chain was identified in a study of blood T cell repertoires in COVID-19. Germline values: CDR1 MGHDK, CDR2 SYGVNS. The CDR3 length is 15 residues. The V gene end was trimmed by 2 bases and the J gene end by 0 bases; junction bases not matched to a gene: 1. Here immunoSEQ multiplex PCR was the method, and the copy in TCRdb shows in-frame clones only, minus some. The sample lists approximately 300,000 clones; more than 90% were seen once. The study drew participants aged roughly 18 to 95 years from approximately 25 US areas. The clonotype was recovered from a woman aged 25-40 years who had been exposed to COVID-19. The sequenced material came from PBMCs or T cells enriched from blood (not recorded which). The gene calls are TRBV25-1 and TRBJ2-5, with 9 bases matching TRBD1. CDR3 loop: CASSEGDRDQETQYF. In DNA, the CDR3 is TGTGCCAGCAGTGAAGGGGACAGGGACCAAGAGACCCAGTACTTC.